Shown below are 18 T cell receptor beta chains from a single sample sequenced in a study of T cells in Graves' hyperthyroidism and ophthalmopathy. Amplification targeted TCR beta CDR3 regions from RNA transcripts. During a first-round RT-PCR of the TCR CDR3, the HTBI primer set was used. Each CDR3 protein gets one entry after TCRdb re-called the multiplex PCR reads with MiXCR. The sample consists of approximately 510,000 distinct CDR3 sequences, around 50% of them appearing once. The sequencing input was peripheral blood or thyroid tissue (not recorded which). All receptors derive from an adult woman with Graves' disease, either hyperthyroidism or ophthalmopathy (not recorded which).

The sample holds a few counts of this clonotype. The chain employs TRBV11-1 and TRBJ2-5, with D unclear. V lost 1 base, J lost 9 bases, and 3 bases lay in between. CDR1 SGHAT and CDR2 FQDESV come from the germline V gene (reference sequence). CDR3 length: 10 amino acids. The CDR3 DNA reads TGTGCCAGCAGCTTAGGCGCCCAGTACTTC. This codes for CASSLGAQYF. The full variable domain, in which reference TRBV11-1 and TRBJ2-5 provide the parts outside the CDR3, is EAEVAQSPRYKITEKSQAVAFWCDPISGHATLYWYRQILGQGPELLVQFQDESVVDDSQLPKDRFSAERLKGVDSTLKIQPAELGDSAMYLCASSLGAQYFGPGTRLLVL.

This clonotype was picked up many times. The genes are TRBV4-1 and TRBJ1-2; 7 bases fit TRBD1. The germline V gene encodes CDR1 MGHRA and CDR2 YSYEKL. V dropped 1 base and J dropped 0; count of bases not matched to a gene: 5. CDR3 length: 16 residues. In nucleotides, the CDR3 is TGCGCCAGCAGCCAAGGGGGGACAGCCGCTAACTATGGCTACACCTTC. It specifies CASSQGGTAANYGYTF.

Notes on this clonotype: It is likely a read error, because the conserved phenylalanine at the end of the CDR3 is missing. It is unclear where the CDR3 begins or ends on the DNA, so no DNA is shown, and the CDR3 is as TCRdb lists it. The genes are TRBV28 and TRBJ2-6. Germline V gene sequence: CDR1 MDHEN, CDR2 SYDVKM. Termini included, the CDR3 measures 9 amino acids. The CDR3 spells CASKTPGGT.

This clonotype was observed a few times. V and J are TRBV6-6 and TRBJ1-1; D unclear. The germline V gene has CDR1 MNHNY and CDR2 SVGAGI (reference sequence). V gave up 4 bases and J gave up 4 bases, with 7 bases separating them. CDR3 length: 12 amino acids. CDR3 sequence: CASSSMSTEAFF. CDR3 nucleotide sequence: TGTGCCAGCAGTTCAATGAGCACTGAAGCTTTCTTT.

This clonotype was detected a few times. The chain carries TRBV20-1 and TRBJ2-7; TRBD2 matches 8 bases. The CDR3 consists of 17 residues. The ends lost 1 base at V and 4 bases at J; junction bases unmatched: 15. Looked up from germline, CDR1 is DFQATT and CDR2 is SNEGSKA (reference sequence). The DNA of the CDR3 is TGCAGTGCTAGAGGGGGAAACGGGAGGGCCTTAAGTTACGAGCAGTACTTC. It is translated as CSARGGNGRALSYEQYF.

J is TRBJ1-1 and V is TRBV24-1; the D is unclear. The CDR3 contains 15 residues. Looked up from germline, CDR1 is KGHDR and CDR2 is SFDVKD. Trimming removed 2 bases at V and 1 base at J, with 10 bases between. The CDR3 DNA sequence: TGTGCCACCAGTGATTCCACCACAGAGAACACTGAAGCTTTCTTT. Translated: CATSDSTTENTEAFF.

This clonotype was found many times. The gene calls are TRBV7-2 and TRBJ2-7, with TRBD2 matching 9 bases. V gave up 2 bases and J gave up 2 bases; unmatched junction bases: 1. The germline V gene has CDR1 SGHTA and CDR2 FQGNSA. CDR3 length: 14 residues. The CDR3 loop reads CASSLQREAYEQYF. The CDR3 DNA reads TGTGCCAGCAGCTTACAGCGGGAGGCCTACGAGCAGTACTTC.

This clonotype was recorded many times. V and J are TRBV7-9 and TRBJ1-1; no definite D call. Germline loops: CDR1 SEHNR, CDR2 FQNEAQ (reference sequence). The V and J ends lost 2 bases and 5 bases respectively, with 9 bases between them. CDR3 size: 13 residues. This CDR3 reads CASSLSERTEAFF. The CDR3 coding sequence is TGTGCCAGCAGCTTAAGTGAGCGGACTGAAGCTTTCTTT.

Ten or more counts support this clonotype. The chain joins TRBV12-3 or TRBV12-4 to TRBJ2-2; TRBD1 agrees at 7 bases. V lost 6 bases and J lost 5; bases outside the gene matches: 6. CDR3 length: 14 amino acids. DNA for the CDR3: TGTGCCAGCAGCCCTGGGACAGCGACCGGGGAGCTGTTTTTT. Residues: CASSPGTATGELFF.

This chain uses TRBV3-1 with TRBJ2-5; 9 positions agree with TRBD1. Germline values: CDR1 LGHDT, CDR2 YNNKEL (reference sequence). The J segment lost 5 bases and the V segment lost 0 bases, leaving 4 bases of the junction unmatched. The CDR3 runs 15 residues. Written as DNA, the CDR3 is TGTGCCAGCAGCCAAGATGGGACAGGGTGGGAGACCCAGTACTTC. Protein product: CASSQDGTGWETQYF.

This clonotype was recorded a few times. The V and J genes are TRBV20-1 and TRBJ2-4, with no clear D. Germline CDR1 DFQATT, CDR2 SNEGSKA (reference sequence). The germline V and J ends were trimmed by 0 bases and 7 bases, with 10 bases remaining between them. This CDR3 comprises 13 residues. The CDR3 sequence: CSARDFKGNIQYF. The CDR3 nucleotides read TGCAGTGCTAGAGACTTCAAAGGGAACATTCAGTACTTC.

The rearrangement links TRBV7-9 to TRBJ2-2, with TRBD2 as a possible D gene (5 bases). The CDR3 is made up of 13 amino acids. Trimming took 11 bases from V and 0 from J, leaving 10 bases between them. The V gene's germline CDR1 is SEHNR and CDR2 FQNEAQ (reference sequence). Here the CDR3 DNA reads TGTGCCGCCGGGATCGCGAACACCGGGGAGCTGTTTTTT. This gives the protein CAAGIANTGELFF.

The chain is built from TRBV6-1 and TRBJ1-1; D unclear. The CDR3 consists of 15 residues. The germline V gene encodes CDR1 MNHNS and CDR2 SASEGT. V was cut by 5 bases and J by 4 bases, with 17 bases left in between. The CDR3 sequence: CASSYSTSLGTEAFF. The CDR3 nucleotides read TGTGCCAGCAGTTACTCGACTTCCCTGGGCACTGAAGCTTTCTTT.

The J gene is TRBJ2-2, the V gene TRBV15; 10 bases are a match to TRBD2. The CDR3 extends over 13 amino acids. V shed 9 bases and J 4 bases; nucleotides not matched to a gene: 2. Germline V gives CDR1 LNHNV, CDR2 YYDKDF (reference sequence). This CDR3 is CATGLASTGELFF. The CDR3 DNA reads TGTGCCACGGGACTAGCGAGCACCGGGGAGCTGTTTTTT. The full variable domain, in which reference TRBV15 and TRBJ2-2 provide the parts outside the CDR3, is DAMVIQNPRYQVTQFGKPVTLSCSQTLNHNVMYWYQQKSSQAPKLLFHYYDKDFNNEADTPDNFQSRRPNTSFCFLDIRSPGLGDTAMYLCATGLASTGELFFGEGSRLTVL.

The sample holds many counts of this clonotype. The chain joins TRBV29-1 to TRBJ2-5, with 12 bases lining up with TRBD2. CDR3 length: 15 amino acids. The V segment lost 8 bases and the J segment 4 bases; nucleotides outside the gene matches: 11. CDR1 is SQVTM and CDR2 is ANQGSEA in the germline V gene. This chain's CDR3 is CSSRPTSGSGETQYF. CDR3 in DNA: TGCAGCTCCCGGCCGACTAGCGGGAGCGGAGAGACCCAGTACTTC.

The rearrangement links TRBV20-1 to TRBJ2-2, with D maybe TRBD1 (6 bases). Germline lookup yields CDR1 DFQATT and CDR2 SNEGSKA (reference sequence). The CDR3 is 14 amino acids. V gave up 8 bases and J gave up 1 base, with 14 bases separating them. The CDR3 here is CSYSPGQNTGELFF. CDR3 sequence (DNA): TGCAGTTACTCGCCGGGACAGAACACCGGGGAGCTGTTTTTT.

There are many counts of this clonotype. This sequence joins TRBV19 and TRBJ1-5, with D possibly TRBD1 on 5 matching bases. Germline CDR1 is LNHDA and CDR2 is SQIVND (reference sequence). Trimming left V 5 bases short and J 6 bases short, with 17 bases between. This CDR3 spans 15 amino acids. CDR3 residues: CASSALGELGQPQHF. The CDR3 nucleotides read TGTGCCAGTAGTGCCTTAGGGGAGTTGGGTCAGCCCCAGCATTTT.

This chain uses TRBV7-9 with TRBJ2-7, with 7 bases fitting TRBD1. This CDR3 has 15 residues. V trimming: 5 bases; J trimming: 3 bases; junction bases outside the gene matches: 10. CDR1 is SEHNR, CDR2 FQNEAQ, per germline (reference sequence). CDR3 residues: CASSLYGTANYEQYF. The DNA of the CDR3 is TGTGCCAGCAGCCTTTATGGGACAGCGAACTACGAGCAGTACTTC.